What follows are 9 T cell receptor beta chains derived from one specimen sequenced in a study of T cell repertoires in cytomegalovirus infection. Their antigens remain unidentified. TCRdb re-derived calls from the reads in MiXCR, one entry per CDR3 protein. There are approximately 470,000 distinct CDR3 sequences in the sample; 42% occur only once, and around 45% lies in the top ten. This material consisted of cultured PBMCs, taken from culture after CMV antigen stimulation. These receptors all come from a human donor in good health (CMV status not recorded). Some clones in this sample may be carry-over from other donors' samples.

The chain has TRBV6-6 and TRBJ2-7; D perhaps matches TRBD2 (5 bases). The CDR3 loop spans 13 amino acids. V lost 6 bases, J lost 3 bases, and 12 bases lay in between. The germline V gene encodes CDR1 MNHNY and CDR2 SVGAGI (reference sequence). CDR3 protein: CASRPVGGYEQYF. The CDR3 DNA reads as TGTGCCAGCAGACCGGTCGGAGGCTACGAGCAGTACTTC.

V usage is TRBV7-2 and J usage is TRBJ2-7, with a weak D call TRBD1 (7 bases). Per the germline V gene, CDR1 is SGHTA and CDR2 is FQGNSA. The CDR3 has 18 residues. V was shortened by 6 bases and J by 3 bases, with 27 bases between the two germline ends. The CDR3 bases are TGTGCCAGCAGACACAAGGCGGGGACAGACAGGGAAGGCTACGAGCAGTACTTC. This gives the protein CASRHKAGTDREGYEQYF.

The chain is built from TRBV7-9 and TRBJ2-5; D is undetermined. Germline CDR1 SEHNR, CDR2 FQNEAQ (reference sequence). The ends were cut back, 5 bases at V and 3 bases at J, with 19 bases in the middle. This CDR3 spans 16 amino acids. The CDR3 region is CASSHPPEPMKETQYF. The DNA for the CDR3 is TGTGCCAGCAGCCACCCCCCTGAGCCGATGAAAGAGACCCAGTACTTC.

This chain links TRBV11-2 with TRBJ2-2; no firm D call. Germline CDR1 reads SGHAT; CDR2 reads FQNNGV. Trimming took 5 bases from V and 3 from J, leaving 10 bases between them. The CDR3 extends over 14 amino acids. This CDR3 is CASSLIPDTGELFF. Written as DNA, the CDR3 is TGTGCCAGCAGCCTGATACCCGACACCGGGGAGCTGTTTTTT.

The rearrangement uses TRBV4-2 and TRBJ2-7, with 9 positions matching TRBD1. CDR3 length equals 16 residues. Germline V lookup: CDR1 LGHNA, CDR2 YNFKEQ. After removal of 0 bases from V and 6 bases from J, the junction contained 9 bases not matched to a gene. The CDR3 loop reads CASSQELGQGFPEQYF. In DNA, the CDR3 is TGTGCCAGCAGCCAAGAACTAGGACAGGGGTTTCCCGAGCAGTACTTC.

V and J are TRBV5-6 and TRBJ1-1, with D perhaps TRBD1 (5 bases). V lost 2 bases and J 6 bases, leaving 14 bases between the germline ends. CDR3 length: 14 amino acids. The V gene's germline CDR1 is SGHDT and CDR2 YYEEEE. CDR3 nucleotide sequence: TGTGCCAGCAGCTTTTATGGGGGAGACGCTGAAGCTTTCTTT. Amino acids: CASSFYGGDAEAFF.

The gene calls are TRBV7-2 and TRBJ2-5, with 7 bases that match TRBD2. After removal of 7 bases from V and 1 base from J, the junction contained 12 bases not matched to a gene. This CDR3 is built from 16 residues. Germline-derived CDR1 and CDR2 are SGHTA and FQGNSA. The CDR3 sequence is CASNPSSGVGQETQYF. CDR3 bases: TGTGCCAGCAACCCGTCCAGCGGGGTGGGCCAAGAGACCCAGTACTTC.

This sequence joins TRBV28 and TRBJ1-5; 7 nucleotides match TRBD1. Germline V gives CDR1 MDHEN, CDR2 SYDVKM. The CDR3 consists of 16 residues. With V trimmed by 1 base and J by 6 bases, 9 bases remained unmatched. The DNA for the CDR3 is TGTGCCAGCAGTTTATTAGGCCAGGGGGTGGGTCAGCCCCAGCATTTT. Translation: CASSLLGQGVGQPQHF.

This clonotype was observed many times. The V gene is TRBV7-2, the J gene TRBJ1-5, with 10 positions matching TRBD1. This CDR3 spans 14 amino acids. V was pared by 3 bases and J by 7 bases, with 3 bases of the junction left unmatched. Germline CDR1 is SGHTA and CDR2 is FQGNSA. The CDR3 spells CASSLTGGGQPQHF. DNA for the CDR3: TGTGCCAGCAGCTTGACAGGGGGCGGGCAGCCCCAGCATTTT.